Shown below are 27 T cell receptor beta chains from a single sample sequenced in a study of blood T cell repertoires in COVID-19. TCRdb's table, derived via immunoSEQ multiplex PCR, lists solely in-frame clones and lacks some. Of approximately 190,000 clones listed, about four fifths are singletons. Sequenced sample: peripheral blood. These receptors all stem from a woman aged 70-85 years with active or convalescent COVID-19.

The rearrangement links TRBV11-2 to TRBJ2-1; 9 bases are shared with TRBD2. CDR1 SGHAT and CDR2 FQNNGV come from the germline V gene. This CDR3 has 16 residues. The V segment lost 5 bases and the J segment 6 bases; nucleotides outside the gene matches: 11. The CDR3 nucleotides read TGTGCCAGCAGCCCAATAGCGGGAGCTGCTGTCAATGAGCAGTTCTTC. It codes for CASSPIAGAAVNEQFF.

The chain combines TRBV27 with TRBJ2-7; 9 positions agree with TRBD1. CDR1 MNHEY and CDR2 SMNVEV come from the germline V gene (reference sequence). The CDR3 contains 14 residues. Trimming cost V 5 bases and J 6 bases; bases outside gene matches: 8. CDR3 in DNA: TGTGCCAGCAGTAACTACAGGGGGCTGAGCGAGCAGTACTTC. Its translation is CASSNYRGLSEQYF.

The chain is built from TRBV7-2 and TRBJ2-7; TRBD2 is a possible D gene (6 bases). The CDR3 loop spans 14 amino acids. Trimming removed 4 bases at V and 6 bases at J, with 16 bases between. Germline V gene lookup returns CDR1 SGHTA and CDR2 FQGNSA. CDR3 amino acids: CASSSTTSQVEQYF. The CDR3 nucleotides are TGTGCCAGCAGCTCTACCACTAGCCAGGTCGAGCAGTACTTC.

This rearrangement joins TRBV30 to TRBJ1-4, with a tentative D call TRBD1 (5 bases). Trimming left V 0 bases short and J 7 bases short, with 12 bases between. There are 14 residues in the CDR3. Per the germline V gene, CDR1 is GTSNPN and CDR2 is SVGIG (reference sequence). The CDR3 bases are TGTGCCTGGAGTGTAAAAGGGGCCACTGAAAAACTGTTTTTT. Amino acid sequence: CAWSVKGATEKLFF.

The chain is built from TRBV3-1 (or the pseudogene TRBV3-2) and TRBJ2-7; D is possibly TRBD2 (5 bases). The CDR3 is made up of 15 amino acids. Deletions cut 1 base from V and 5 bases from J, with 15 bases between. Germline-derived CDR1 and CDR2 are LGHDT and YNNKEL (reference sequence). The CDR3, as DNA: TGTGCCAGCAGCCAAGGGCCGGGCGGGTTCGACGAGCAGTACTTC. Its translation: CASSQGPGGFDEQYF.

The rearrangement uses TRBV6-5 and TRBJ2-7; the match to TRBD2 covers 7 bases. The CDR3 spans 16 residues. After removal of 0 bases from V and 6 bases from J, the junction contained 11 bases not matched to a gene. Germline V gene lookup returns CDR1 MNHEY and CDR2 SVGAGI. This CDR3 is CASSYSLREDHVEQYF. CDR3 coding DNA: TGTGCCAGCAGTTACTCTCTTCGGGAGGACCACGTCGAGCAGTACTTC.

This chain uses TRBV10-3 with TRBJ2-7, with D perhaps matching TRBD2 (6 bases). V was cut by 4 bases and J by 3 bases, with 13 bases left in between. The V gene's germline CDR1 is ENHRY and CDR2 SYGVKD. The CDR3 length is 14 residues. The CDR3 DNA is TGTGCCATCAGTGGGACCGGGACTCGCTACGAGCAGTACTTC. Amino acids: CAISGTGTRYEQYF.

The gene calls are TRBV12-3 or TRBV12-4 and TRBJ1-1, with 7 bases that match TRBD1. The CDR3 has 12 amino acids. The V segment lost 5 bases and the J segment 6 bases; nucleotides outside the gene matches: 3. DNA of the CDR3: TGTGCCAGCAGTACAGGGGTCCCTGAAGCTTTCTTT. This translates into CASSTGVPEAFF.

This clone came up a few times. The junction and the germline gene differ at one end; a read error may be behind it. The rearrangement links TRBV6-1 to TRBJ2-3; D might be TRBD2 (6 bases). Germline CDR1 and CDR2: MNHNS and SASEGT. CDR3 length: 14 amino acids. The CDR3 sequence: CASGEIAGTDTQYF. The DNA for the CDR3 is TGTGCCAGCGGTGAAATAGCGGGCACAGATACGCAGTATTTT.

The chain recombines TRBV6-5 with TRBJ1-2; the match to TRBD1 covers 9 bases. The CDR3 has 15 amino acids. Germline CDR1 is MNHEY and CDR2 is SVGAGI. V shed 2 bases, J shed 3 bases, and the junction held 4 bases outside the gene matches. This CDR3 reads CASSYRGQGDYGYTF. CDR3 in DNA: TGTGCCAGCAGTTACAGGGGACAGGGCGACTATGGCTACACCTTC.

This chain connects TRBV6-6 to TRBJ2-4; the D gene is possibly TRBD1 (5 bases). Germline V lookup: CDR1 MNHNY, CDR2 SVGAGI (reference sequence). This CDR3 is built from 14 residues. V lost 8 bases to trimming and J lost 2 bases, with 13 bases between them. Here the CDR3 DNA reads TGTGCCAGCGGGCTGCAGGGAACCAAAAACATTCAGTACTTC. This sequence encodes CASGLQGTKNIQYF.

J is TRBJ1-1 and V is TRBV19; D is unresolved. Looked up from germline, CDR1 is LNHDA and CDR2 is SQIVND (reference sequence). The length of the CDR3 is 18 residues. V shed 7 bases and J shed 0 bases, with 24 bases lying between them. Here the CDR3 reads CASIPDIPSRRMNTEAFF. In nucleotides, the CDR3 is TGTGCCAGTATTCCAGACATCCCTTCGAGACGCATGAACACTGAAGCTTTCTTT.

This clone was observed at least ten times. Within the sample, other DNA sequences also encode this same CDR3. V is TRBV30 and J is TRBJ1-3; D remains unclear. Trimming left V 0 bases short and J 4 bases short, with 7 bases between. CDR1 and CDR2 (germline): GTSNPN, SVGIG (reference sequence). The CDR3 runs 13 residues. CDR3 in DNA: TGTGCCTGGAGTGTAGCTAGGGGAAACACCATATATTTT. Translation: CAWSVARGNTIYF.

This chain joins TRBV6-4 and TRBJ2-1; 13 nucleotides agree with TRBD2. The germline CDR1 and CDR2 sequences are MRHNA and SNTAGT. After removal of 3 bases from V and 11 bases from J, the junction contained 4 bases not matched to a gene. This CDR3 spans 14 amino acids. This CDR3 reads CASSELAGGYQQFF. The CDR3 bases are TGTGCCAGCAGTGAACTAGCGGGAGGGTACCAGCAGTTCTTC.

This rearrangement joins TRBV14 to TRBJ1-3; D is unresolved. Trimming shortened V by 1 base and J by 4 bases, and 5 bases separated the two germline ends. Germline CDR1 is SGHDN and CDR2 is FVKESK. CDR3 length equals 13 residues. The chain's CDR3 is CASSQASGNTIYF. CDR3 sequence (DNA): TGTGCCAGCAGCCAAGCGTCCGGAAACACCATATATTTT.

The chain couples TRBV6-5 to TRBJ1-2, with D uncertain. CDR1 and CDR2 (germline): MNHEY, SVGAGI. Trimming took 2 bases from V and 4 from J, leaving 14 bases between them. This CDR3 has 15 residues. CDR3 loop: CASSYALRAGYGYTF. The CDR3 region has the DNA TGTGCCAGCAGTTACGCACTCCGAGCTGGCTATGGCTACACCTTC.

V is TRBV9 and J is TRBJ1-1, with TRBD1 matching over 8 bases. The CDR3 sequence is 16 residues long. Germline assignment: CDR1 SGDLS and CDR2 YYNGEE. Losses at the gene ends were 0 bases for V and 6 bases for J; bases not matched to a gene: 10. CDR3 DNA sequence: TGTGCCAGCAGCGTAGGGAACAGGGGGAAAATGTCTGAAGCTTTCTTT. Translation gives CASSVGNRGKMSEAFF.

The chain couples TRBV6-6 to TRBJ1-3; TRBD1 matches 10 bases. Germline V gives CDR1 MNHNY, CDR2 SVGAGI (reference sequence). There are 18 residues in the CDR3. V lost 5 bases to trimming and J lost 7 bases; unmatched junction nucleotides: 17. The CDR3 reads CASSQAAPGQGRANTIYF. The DNA for the CDR3 is TGTGCCAGCAGTCAGGCCGCGCCGGGACAGGGGCGAGCGAACACCATATATTTT.

The J gene is TRBJ2-1, the V gene TRBV11-2, with 8 bases fitting TRBD1. V trimming: 1 base; J trimming: 4 bases; junction bases outside the gene matches: 9. This CDR3 contains 17 residues. Germline V CDR1 and CDR2: SGHAT, FQNNGV. CDR3 amino acids: CASSLVFQGARYNEQFF. CDR3 bases: TGTGCCAGCAGCTTAGTCTTCCAGGGGGCTCGTTACAATGAGCAGTTCTTC. The complete variable domain, with remaining parts taken from reference TRBV11-2 and TRBJ2-1, reads EAGVAQSPRYKIIEKRQSVAFWCNPISGHATLYWYQQILGQGPKLLIQFQNNGVVDDSQLPKDRFSAERLKGVDSTLKIQPAKLEDSAVYLCASSLVFQGARYNEQFFGPGTRLTVL.

The chain couples TRBV11-3 to TRBJ2-7; 9 nucleotides match TRBD2. V lost 3 bases and J lost 2; bases outside the gene matches: 2. The CDR3 has 14 amino acids. CDR1 is SGHNT, CDR2 YENEEA, per germline. CDR3 protein: CASSFSGRPYEQYF. Here the CDR3 DNA reads TGTGCCAGCAGCTTTAGCGGGAGACCCTACGAGCAGTACTTC. Drawing the rest from reference TRBV11-3 and TRBJ2-7, the complete variable domain is EAGVVQSPRYKIIEKKQPVAFWCNPISGHNTLYWYLQNLGQGPELLIRYENEEAVDDSQLPKDRFSAERLKGVDSTLKIQPAELGDSAVYLCASSFSGRPYEQYFGPGTRLTVT.

This rearrangement joins TRBV9 to TRBJ2-2; 8 bases map to TRBD2. J gave up 6 bases and V 3 bases, and 13 bases lay outside the gene matches. The germline gives CDR1 SGDLS, CDR2 YYNGEE. The CDR3 loop spans 17 amino acids. The CDR3, as DNA: TGTGCCAGCAGCGGGGCCAGGGAGCGGGAGTTTCCCGGGGAGCTGTTTTTT. It is translated as CASSGAREREFPGELFF.

V and J are TRBV28 and TRBJ2-5, with 9 bases fitting TRBD1. Unmatched junction bases numbered 14, after V lost 6 bases and J lost 3 bases. Per germline, CDR1 MDHEN and CDR2 SYDVKM. This CDR3 region has 17 residues. DNA for the CDR3: TGTGCCAGCAGACGAGACCTGCAGACAGGGGGGAAAGAGACCCAGTACTTC. Amino acids: CASRRDLQTGGKETQYF.

The chain uses TRBV15 and TRBJ1-1; D gene uncertain. CDR1 and CDR2 from the germline V gene are LNHNV and YYDKDF (reference sequence). The CDR3 spans 13 residues. V lost 0 bases and J 8 bases, leaving 10 bases between the germline ends. CDR3 sequence reads: CATSRDAAREAFF. The CDR3 DNA reads as TGTGCCACCAGCAGAGATGCGGCGAGAGAAGCTTTCTTT.

The gene calls are TRBV5-1 and TRBJ2-5, with TRBD1 matching 8 bases. The CDR3 sequence is 14 residues long. Looked up from germline, CDR1 is SGHRS and CDR2 is YFSETQ. V lost 8 bases and J lost 4; bases outside the gene matches: 10. The CDR3 is CASWTGPGVETQYF. The CDR3 DNA sequence: TGCGCCAGTTGGACAGGGCCAGGGGTAGAGACCCAGTACTTC.

This rearrangement joins TRBV12-3 or TRBV12-4 to TRBJ2-7, with a tentative D call TRBD1 (6 bases). This CDR3 spans 11 amino acids. The ends were cut back, 6 bases at V and 7 bases at J, with 10 bases in the middle. CDR3: CASSRQVEQYF. The CDR3 nucleotides read TGTGCCAGCAGCAGACAGGTTGAGCAGTACTTC.

CDR3 sequence (DNA): TGTGCCAGCAGCGTCACTGTTTACGAGCAGTACTTC. Its translation: CASSVTVYEQYF. The V gene is TRBV11-2, the J gene TRBJ2-7, with D unclear. The V and J ends lost 5 bases and 4 bases respectively, with 9 bases between them. Germline loops: CDR1 SGHAT, CDR2 FQNNGV. This CDR3 comprises 12 residues.

V usage is TRBV4-1 and J usage is TRBJ2-1, with D uncertain. Trimming pared 1 base from V and 9 bases from J, leaving 10 bases between. Looked up from germline, CDR1 is MGHRA and CDR2 is YSYEKL. This CDR3 is 13 amino acids long. The chain's CDR3 is CASSQGIAAEQFF. CDR3 DNA sequence: TGCGCCAGCAGCCAAGGAATAGCAGCTGAGCAGTTCTTC.